The 8 T cell receptor beta chains listed next were all sequenced from one sample in a study of T cells after yellow fever vaccination. TCRdb itself ran the 5' RACE reads through MiXCR, one entry per CDR3 protein. The sample consists of 300,000 to 450,000 distinct CDR3 sequences, roughly 8.3% of them appearing once. The sequencing here drew on PBMCs, taken more than 35 days after the first yellow fever vaccination. Receptors originate from a man between 18 and 35 years old who received the YFV17D yellow fever vaccine.

The chain carries TRBV24-1 and TRBJ2-1; possibly TRBD2 for D (5 bases). This CDR3 comprises 12 residues. Germline V lookup: CDR1 KGHDR, CDR2 SFDVKD. The ends were cut back, 5 bases at V and 9 bases at J, with 10 bases in the middle. The CDR3 bases are TGTGCCACCAGTGGTGTTGGAGGTGAGCAGTTCTTC. It codes for CATSGVGGEQFF.

This clonotype was seen a handful of times. The chain combines TRBV20-1 with TRBJ1-4; D unclear. Germline CDR1 DFQATT, CDR2 SNEGSKA (reference sequence). The CDR3 runs to 14 residues. V lost 0 bases and J 4 bases, leaving 9 bases between the germline ends. The CDR3 is CSARDGADNEKLFF. CDR3 bases: TGCAGTGCTAGAGATGGTGCGGATAATGAAAAACTGTTTTTT.

A few counts support this clonotype. The chain couples TRBV5-1 to TRBJ1-3; no definite D call. The CDR3 loop spans 14 amino acids. Germline V gives CDR1 SGHRS, CDR2 YFSETQ. V shed 0 bases and J shed 5 bases, with 9 bases lying between them. CDR3 nucleotide sequence: TGCGCCAGCAGCTTGGACTCGCAGAGAAACACCATATATTTT. Amino acid sequence: CASSLDSQRNTIYF.

The chain uses TRBV12-3 or TRBV12-4 and TRBJ1-1, with a weak D call TRBD1 (5 bases). Deletions cut 7 bases from V and 4 bases from J, with 16 bases between. The CDR3 contains 14 residues. The CDR3 nucleotides read TGTGCCAGCACCCGGGGGGGAAGGGGCACTGAAGCTTTCTTT. It codes for CASTRGGRGTEAFF.

There are many counts of this clonotype. CDR3 nucleotide sequence: TGCGCCAGCAGCTTGAACGACGGCAATCAGCCCCAGCATTTT. Translating it yields CASSLNDGNQPQHF. The chain has TRBV5-1 and TRBJ1-5; D remains ambiguous. The CDR3 runs 14 residues. Germline CDR1 and CDR2: SGHRS and YFSETQ. V was trimmed by 1 base and J by 2 bases, leaving 7 bases between them.

This clonotype occurred a few times. The chain has TRBV9 and TRBJ2-3; D is undetermined. This CDR3 is 16 amino acids long. Germline V CDR1 and CDR2: SGDLS, YYNGEE. Trimming stripped 0 bases from V and 1 base from J, with 12 bases between. The DNA for the CDR3 is TGTGCCAGCAGCGTAGGGACCTTTTTCGGCACAGATACGCAGTATTTT. As protein: CASSVGTFFGTDTQYF.

This clonotype was counted at least ten times. The chain combines TRBV4-2 with TRBJ1-2; no clear D. The CDR3 loop spans 15 amino acids. CDR1 is LGHNA and CDR2 is YNFKEQ in the germline V gene. V was shortened by 0 bases and J by 8 bases, with 16 bases between the two germline ends. DNA of the CDR3: TGTGCCAGCAGCCAAGATAAAGGTGCGGGAAGGGGCTACACCTTC. This codes for CASSQDKGAGRGYTF.

This chain uses TRBV7-6 with TRBJ2-5, with D possibly matching TRBD2 (5 bases). CDR3 size: 13 residues. The germline V gene encodes CDR1 SGHVS and CDR2 FNYEAQ. V was clipped by 2 bases and J by 5 bases, with 9 bases between them. The CDR3 loop is CASSLRGIETQYF. The DNA of the CDR3 is TGTGCCAGCAGCTTAAGAGGGATTGAGACCCAGTACTTC.